What follows are 15 T cell receptor beta chains derived from one specimen sequenced in a study of cytomegalovirus exposure and HLA in healthy donors. The primer mix had 60 Vbeta and 13 Jbeta primers. Assay: immunoSEQ multiplex PCR; the TCRdb copy retains only in-frame clones and omits some. The data show some 190,000 clones, more than 75% seen once. Sequencing was performed on PBMCs. The receptors were gathered from a man aged 35 to 55 in good health and CMV-seronegative.

The V gene is TRBV30, the J gene TRBJ2-3; 7 nucleotides align to TRBD1. CDR1 and CDR2 (germline): GTSNPN, SVGIG (reference sequence). Trimming cost V 1 base and J 7 bases; bases outside gene matches: 11. The CDR3 loop spans 15 amino acids. DNA for the CDR3: TGTGCCTGGAGTGAGCCGGGACAGAGGGGTTATACGCAGTATTTT. This codes for CAWSEPGQRGYTQYF.

The gene calls are TRBV7-2 and TRBJ1-6, with 7 positions matching TRBD1. From germline, CDR1 is SGHTA and CDR2 FQGNSA. V was clipped by 6 bases and J by 10 bases; unmatched bases: 9. The CDR3 has 14 residues. CDR3 amino acids: CASSFTGVGSPLHF. CDR3 nucleotide sequence: TGTGCCAGCAGTTTTACAGGGGTTGGGTCACCCCTCCACTTT.

This clone was observed once. The chain carries TRBV19 and TRBJ2-1; 8 bases align to TRBD1. CDR1 is LNHDA and CDR2 is SQIVND in the germline V gene (reference sequence). This CDR3 is built from 14 residues. J gave up 9 bases and V 3 bases, and 7 bases lay outside the gene matches. The CDR3 here is CASSIQGATAEQFF. The CDR3 DNA is TGTGCCAGTAGTATTCAGGGGGCGACTGCTGAGCAGTTCTTC.

V and J are TRBV5-4 and TRBJ2-1; 12 bases are shared with TRBD2. Germline V gene lookup returns CDR1 SGHNT and CDR2 YYREEE (reference sequence). The junction had 3 bases not matched to a gene; V was cut back by 0 bases and J by 5 bases. The CDR3 length is 16 residues. The CDR3 sequence: CASSLGLAGGDNEQFF. The CDR3 region has the DNA TGTGCCAGCAGCTTGGGCCTAGCGGGGGGGGACAATGAGCAGTTCTTC. The whole variable domain, filled in from reference TRBV5-4 and TRBJ2-1, reads ETGVTQSPTHLIKTRGQQVTLRCSSQSGHNTVSWYQQALGQGPQFIFQYYREEENGRGNFPPRFSGLQFPNYSSELNVNALELDDSALYLCASSLGLAGGDNEQFFGPGTRLTVL.

V usage is TRBV7-6 and J usage is TRBJ2-3; 9 bases fit TRBD2. CDR1 and CDR2 from the germline V gene are SGHVS and FNYEAQ. With 1 base clipped from V and 4 bases from J, the junction kept 12 bases outside the gene matches. CDR3 size: 18 residues. Written as DNA, the CDR3 is TGTGCCAGCAGCTTAGAACCACCCCGGGCGGGGGGGGCAGATACGCAGTATTTT. It translates to CASSLEPPRAGGADTQYF.

This clone was counted a single time. V gene TRBV6-6 combines with J gene TRBJ2-7; D possibly corresponds to TRBD1 (6 bases). CDR1 is MNHNY, CDR2 SVGAGI, per germline (reference sequence). V shed 6 bases and J shed 5 bases, with 20 bases lying between them. This CDR3 comprises 15 residues. The CDR3 DNA reads TGTGCCAGCAGGTCAACAGGGATTGGAGTCCACGAGCAGTACTTC. It encodes CASRSTGIGVHEQYF.

The chain uses TRBV5-1 and TRBJ2-2, with 9 bases matching TRBD1. Germline CDR1 and CDR2: SGHRS and YFSETQ. The CDR3 length is 13 residues. With 6 bases clipped from V and 5 bases from J, the junction kept 2 bases outside the gene matches. CDR3 residues: CASNDRGTGELFF. CDR3 sequence (DNA): TGCGCCAGCAACGACAGGGGGACCGGGGAGCTGTTTTTT.

The chain joins TRBV4-3 to TRBJ2-1; possibly TRBD1 for D (5 bases). V was shortened by 0 bases and J by 2 bases, with 11 bases between the two germline ends. The CDR3 totals 16 residues. Germline V lookup: CDR1 LGHNA, CDR2 YSLEER. The CDR3 sequence: CASSQDQGIAYNEQFF. DNA for the CDR3: TGCGCCAGCAGCCAAGATCAGGGTATCGCCTACAATGAGCAGTTCTTC.

The gene calls are TRBV2 and TRBJ2-2, with 15 bases that match TRBD2. This CDR3 is 18 amino acids long. Trimming cost V 3 bases and J 3 bases; bases outside gene matches: 5. The germline V gene encodes CDR1 SNHLY and CDR2 FYNNEI. This CDR3 is CASSDGLAGGPDTGELFF. The CDR3 DNA reads as TGTGCCAGCAGTGATGGACTAGCGGGGGGGCCCGACACCGGGGAGCTGTTTTTT.

This clone occurred a few times. This rearrangement joins TRBV5-1 to TRBJ1-6; D possibly corresponds to TRBD1 (5 bases). CDR3 length: 15 amino acids. Trimming shortened V by 4 bases and J by 3 bases, and 11 bases separated the two germline ends. Looked up from germline, CDR1 is SGHRS and CDR2 is YFSETQ. CDR3: CASSPDKGYNSPLHF. In DNA, the CDR3 is TGCGCCAGCAGCCCGGACAAGGGCTATAATTCACCCCTCCACTTT.

CDR3 sequence: CASSFSGTAQYF. CDR3 coding DNA: TGTGCCAGCAGCTTTAGCGGGACAGCCCAGTACTTC. This chain uses TRBV5-6 with TRBJ2-5, with D tentatively TRBD2 (8 bases). Trimming removed 2 bases at V and 9 bases at J, with 11 bases between. In germline, CDR1 is SGHDT, CDR2 YYEEEE. The CDR3 is 12 amino acids.

This rearrangement joins TRBV28 to TRBJ1-2; 7 nucleotides match TRBD1. The V segment lost 4 bases and the J segment 2 bases; nucleotides outside the gene matches: 10. This CDR3 is built from 16 residues. Germline values: CDR1 MDHEN, CDR2 SYDVKM. This CDR3 is CASSSYTGVGNYGYTF. Written as DNA, the CDR3 is TGTGCCAGCAGTTCCTACACAGGGGTAGGAAACTATGGCTACACCTTC.

This chain uses TRBV11-2 with TRBJ2-1, with TRBD2 identical over 7 bases. V lost 7 bases, J lost 0 bases, and 12 bases stayed unmatched. Germline CDR1 is SGHAT and CDR2 is FQNNGV. CDR3 length: 17 amino acids. The CDR3: CASTMTPSGSSYNEQFF. CDR3 bases: TGTGCCAGCACGATGACGCCTAGCGGCAGCTCCTACAATGAGCAGTTCTTC.

The V and J genes are TRBV2 and TRBJ2-3; TRBD2 matches 12 bases. V lost 7 bases to trimming and J lost 5 bases; unmatched junction nucleotides: 10. There are 16 residues in the CDR3. Germline assignment: CDR1 SNHLY and CDR2 FYNNEI. CDR3: CASKRTSGTSRDTQYF. The CDR3 DNA reads TGTGCCAGCAAACGGACTAGCGGGACGAGTAGAGATACGCAGTATTTT.

V usage is TRBV27 and J usage is TRBJ1-2, with unresolved D. V was cut by 4 bases and J by 7 bases, with 13 bases left in between. Germline V gene lookup returns CDR1 MNHEY and CDR2 SMNVEV (reference sequence). CDR3 size: 13 residues. CDR3: CASSSPPYIGYTF. The CDR3 coding sequence is TGTGCCAGCAGTTCCCCGCCCTATATTGGCTACACCTTC.